A selection of T cell receptor beta chains follows, all from one sample in a study of shared clonotypes between healthy human individuals. Assay: immunoSEQ multiplex PCR; the TCRdb copy retains only in-frame clones and omits some. This sample yields about a million clones, of which roughly 75% are seen a single time; around 1.5% belongs to the top ten. The specimen was memory CD4+ T cells sorted from blood. The receptor source for this set is a young man in good health. Both conserved end residues are part of each CDR3. D genes are given only for firm matches. The size entry is marked missing in some rows and otherwise reads once, few, many or a size class.

-,-,TRBJ2-5,TRBV14,CASSQAGDYQETQYF,TGTGCCAGCAGCCAAGCGGGCGACTACCAAGAGACCCAGTACTTC
-,once,TRBJ1-5,TRBV27,CASSSGQARRNQPQHF,TGTGCCAGCAGTTCCGGACAAGCGCGGCGCAATCAGCCCCAGCATTTT
TRBD1,-,TRBJ2-3,TRBV10-3,CAISALTGGQDTQYF,TGTGCCATCAGTGCTCTCACAGGGGGTCAGGATACGCAGTATTTT
-,once,TRBJ2-7,TRBV28,CASNKGYEQYF,TGTGCCAGCAACAAGGGCTACGAGCAGTACTTC
-,-,TRBJ1-1,TRBV5-1,CASSLALGSNTEAFF,TGCGCCAGCAGCTTGGCCCTTGGTTCGAACACTGAAGCTTTCTTT
TRBD2,-,TRBJ2-5,TRBV5-4,CASSLLAGGRETQYF,TGTGCCAGCAGCTTGTTAGCGGGTGGAAGGGAGACCCAGTACTTC
-,-,TRBJ1-2,TRBV19,CASSTWERSRGYTF,TGTGCCAGTAGTACTTGGGAAAGGTCTCGTGGCTACACCTTC
TRBD2,-,TRBJ2-2,TRBV11-3,CASSLAGGNTGELFF,TGTGCCAGCAGCTTAGCGGGAGGGAACACCGGGGAGCTGTTTTTT
TRBD1,-,TRBJ2-3,TRBV15,CATSSRTGGVTDTQYF,TGTGCCACCAGCAGCAGGACAGGGGGAGTCACAGATACGCAGTATTTT
TRBD1,-,TRBJ2-7,TRBV19,CASSVDRGYPRGEQYF,TGTGCCAGTAGTGTCGACAGGGGCTACCCTCGGGGGGAGCAGTACTTC
-,-,TRBJ1-2,TRBV6-5,CASGPIGSTYGYTF,TGTGCCAGCGGGCCGATTGGATCTACCTATGGCTACACCTTC
TRBD1,-,TRBJ1-4,TRBV4-3,CASSQDSGQGKEKLFF,TGCGCCAGCAGCCAAGACAGTGGACAGGGGAAAGAAAAACTGTTTTTT
-,-,TRBJ1-3,TRBV4-1,CASSQDGGGGNTIYF,TGCGCCAGCAGCCAAGACGGGGGGGGTGGAAACACCATATATTTT
-,-,TRBJ2-1,TRBV7-2,CASSYGRIPYNEQFF,TGTGCCAGCAGCTACGGGCGGATACCCTACAATGAGCAGTTCTTC
-,-,TRBJ2-7,TRBV10-2,CASSESGTTSFSYEQYF,TGCGCCAGCAGTGAGTCGGGGACGACTAGTTTCTCCTACGAGCAGTACTTC
TRBD2,-,TRBJ2-7,TRBV7-2,CASSLGGGRGSYEQYF,TGTGCCAGCAGCTTAGGCGGCGGGAGAGGGTCCTACGAGCAGTACTTC
-,-,TRBJ1-4,TRBV5-1,CAGSSTAENEKLFF,TGCGCCGGCAGCTCGACAGCCGAAAATGAAAAACTGTTTTTT
TRBD1,-,TRBJ1-6,TRBV6-1,CASSERATGSPLHF,TGTGCCAGCAGTGAACGGGCGACAGGGTCACCCCTCCACTTT
-,-,TRBJ2-3,TRBV6-1,CASTEVDWSTDTQYF,TGTGCCAGCACCGAAGTGGACTGGTCGACAGATACGCAGTATTTT
-,-,TRBJ2-3,TRBV4-1,CASSQVGWDPSTDTQYF,TGCGCCAGCAGCCAAGTGGGTTGGGACCCTAGCACAGATACGCAGTATTTT
-,few,TRBJ2-1,TRBV7-8,CASRSSLERPSSYNEQFF,TGTGCCAGCCGTTCTAGCTTAGAGCGGCCTTCCTCCTACAATGAGCAGTTCTTC
-,once,TRBJ1-3,TRBV7-2,CASRLSTGSSGNTIYF,TGTGCCAGCAGATTAAGTACAGGGTCTTCTGGAAACACCATATATTTT
-,-,TRBJ2-7,TRBV4-3,CASSQASLSYEQYF,TGCGCCAGCAGCCAAGCCTCCCTCTCCTACGAGCAGTACTTC
TRBD2,-,TRBJ2-1,TRBV6-5,CASSIPRTSGNEQFF,TGTGCCAGCAGTATTCCGAGGACTAGCGGGAATGAGCAGTTCTTC
-,-,TRBJ2-5,TRBV5-1,CASSLDQLVKTQYF,TGCGCCAGCAGCTTGGACCAGCTAGTAAAGACCCAGTACTTC
TRBD1,few,TRBJ1-1,TRBV27,CASSRDRLTMNTEAFF,TGTGCCAGCAGTCGGGACAGATTAACGATGAACACTGAAGCTTTCTTT
-,few,TRBJ1-5,TRBV7-9,CASSLPGQPQHF,TGTGCCAGCAGCTTACCGGGACAGCCCCAGCATTTT
-,-,TRBJ1-1,TRBV6-6,CASSPTDLNTEAFF,TGTGCCAGCAGTCCGACAGACCTGAACACTGAAGCTTTCTTT
-,-,TRBJ2-6,TRBV7-2,CASSLVAGKGANVLTF,TGTGCCAGCAGCTTAGTCGCGGGGAAGGGAGCCAACGTCCTGACTTTC
-,-,TRBJ2-7,TRBV28,CASRRGGGEQYF,TGTGCCAGCAGGCGAGGGGGGGGCGAGCAGTACTTC
TRBD1,-,TRBJ1-1,TRBV6-1,CASSEYGRGRPEAFF,TGTGCCAGCAGTGAATATGGCAGGGGGCGTCCTGAAGCTTTCTTT
-,once,TRBJ2-2,TRBV7-3,CASSHDQRTENTGELFF,TGTGCCAGCAGCCACGACCAAAGGACAGAGAACACCGGGGAGCTGTTTTTT
TRBD1,-,TRBJ1-1,TRBV11-2,CASSFYGQGARRTEAFF,TGTGCCAGCAGCTTTTACGGACAGGGGGCGCGTCGGACTGAAGCTTTCTTT
-,few,TRBJ1-4,TRBV30,CAWSVRGGTNEKLFF,TGTGCCTGGAGTGTACGTGGGGGGACTAATGAAAAACTGTTTTTT
-,-,TRBJ2-1,TRBV18,CASSGQGYSYNEQFF,TGTGCCAGCTCGGGCCAGGGATACTCCTACAATGAGCAGTTCTTC
TRBD1,-,TRBJ2-7,TRBV5-4,CASSPTGVLGYF,TGTGCCAGCAGCCCGACAGGGGTCTTAGGGTACTTC
TRBD1,-,TRBJ1-1,TRBV6-1,CASSWTGVNTEAFF,TGTGCCAGCAGTTGGACAGGGGTGAACACTGAAGCTTTCTTT
-,-,TRBJ2-7,TRBV28,CASTTYGGEQYF,TGTGCCAGCACCACTTACGGGGGCGAGCAGTACTTC
TRBD1,-,TRBJ1-4,TRBV27,CASSLWPGGNEKLFF,TGTGCCAGCAGTTTATGGCCAGGGGGCAATGAAAAACTGTTTTTT
-,-,TRBJ2-1,TRBV5-1,CASSLGGDNEQFF,TGCGCCAGCAGCTTGGGCGGTGACAATGAGCAGTTCTTC
-,-,TRBJ2-7,TRBV9,CASSPQRHPSYEQYF,TGTGCCAGCAGCCCCCAGAGGCACCCCTCGTACGAGCAGTACTTC
TRBD1,-,TRBJ1-1,TRBV6-4,CASRETGFKTLVEAFF,TGTGCCAGCAGGGAGACAGGGTTCAAGACTTTGGTTGAAGCTTTCTTT
-,-,TRBJ2-7,TRBV5-1,CASSLVGESSYEQYF,TGCGCCAGCAGCTTGGTTGGCGAGAGCTCCTACGAGCAGTACTTC
-,-,TRBJ2-1,TRBV5-4,CASTWTRDYNEQFF,TGTGCCAGCACCTGGACTCGAGACTACAATGAGCAGTTCTTC
-,-,TRBJ2-2,TRBV6-6,CASSRRNVGDTGELFF,TGTGCCAGCAGTCGCAGGAACGTAGGGGACACCGGGGAGCTGTTTTTT
-,-,TRBJ2-7,TRBV4-2,CASSYQGYEQYF,TGTGCCAGCAGCTATCAGGGATACGAGCAGTACTTC